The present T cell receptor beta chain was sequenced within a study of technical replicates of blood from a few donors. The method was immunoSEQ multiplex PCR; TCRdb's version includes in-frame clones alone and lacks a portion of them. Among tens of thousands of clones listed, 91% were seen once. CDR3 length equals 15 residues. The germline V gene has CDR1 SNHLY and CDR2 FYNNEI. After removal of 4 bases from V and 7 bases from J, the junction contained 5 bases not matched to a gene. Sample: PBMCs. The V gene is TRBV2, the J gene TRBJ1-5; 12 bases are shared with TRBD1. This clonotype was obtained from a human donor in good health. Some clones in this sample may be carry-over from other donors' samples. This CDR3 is CASSAGQGARQPQHF. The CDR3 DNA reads TGTGCCAGCAGTGCGGGACAGGGGGCAAGACAGCCCCAGCATTTT.